This T cell receptor (beta chain) comes out of a study of shared clonotypes between healthy human individuals. The V end was cut by 0 bases, the J end by 4 bases, with 11 bases between. This CDR3 contains 15 residues. Germline V CDR1 and CDR2: SEHNR, FQNEAQ (reference sequence). Sequencing used immunoSEQ multiplex PCR; TCRdb keeps in-frame clones, though not all of them. Of about 1.5 million clones in the sample, around 98% are singletons; the top ten hold roughly 0.45%. This chain uses TRBV7-9 with TRBJ2-3; weak D call: TRBD2 (6 bases). The TCR originated in a man under 40 in good health. Sequencing was carried out using naive CD4+ T cells sorted from blood. Specified subset: CD45RA+ positively selected. CDR3 sequence: CASSLAGGFPDTQYF. CDR3 DNA sequence: TGTGCCAGCAGCTTAGCGGGGGGTTTCCCAGATACGCAGTATTTT.